The 20 T cell receptor beta chains below all came from one sample that was sequenced in a study of shared clonotypes between healthy human individuals. CD8 cells regarded as naive lacked CD45RO, were positively chosen for CCR7, and omitted terminally differentiated effector memory CD45RA+ cells. Profiled with immunoSEQ multiplex PCR; TCRdb holds only in-frame clones, not every one. The repertoire consists of some 2,100,000 clones, with roughly 91% occurring once and the leading ten covering over 1.5%. The sequenced sample was naive CD8+ T cells from PBMCs. These receptors originate from a young man in good health. Some clones in this sample may be carry-over from other donors' samples.

This chain connects TRBV4-1 to TRBJ2-7; a weak D match, TRBD1 (7 bases). Trimming removed 0 bases at V and 0 bases at J, with 12 bases between. The CDR3 contains 16 residues. Germline CDR1 is MGHRA and CDR2 is YSYEKL. DNA for the CDR3: TGCGCCAGCAGCCAAGATGTTCAGGGGGGCTCCTACGAGCAGTACTTC. Residues: CASSQDVQGGSYEQYF.

The V call is TRBV7-9, the J call TRBJ1-2, with no clear D. The V gene lost 5 bases and the J gene lost 4 bases, with 8 bases spanning the gap. Germline CDR1 and CDR2: SEHNR and FQNEAQ (reference sequence). This CDR3 is 12 amino acids long. CDR3 sequence: CASSPGPYGYTF. CDR3 nucleotide sequence: TGTGCCAGCAGCCCCGGGCCCTATGGCTACACCTTC.

V is TRBV13 and J is TRBJ2-3; 11 nucleotides agree with TRBD2. The CDR3 sequence is 17 residues long. After removal of 6 bases from V and 6 bases from J, the junction contained 14 bases not matched to a gene. From germline, CDR1 is PRHDT and CDR2 FYEKMQ (reference sequence). CDR3 region: CASRDVVAGGPGDTQYF. In nucleotides, the CDR3 is TGTGCCAGCAGAGACGTAGTAGCGGGAGGGCCAGGGGATACGCAGTATTTT.

For the CDR3, the DNA is TGCGCCAGCAGGACAGGGACCTACTCTGGAAACACCATATATTTT. Protein sequence: CASRTGTYSGNTIYF. The chain recombines TRBV10-2 with TRBJ1-3; 7 bases are a match to TRBD1. Germline CDR1 and CDR2: WSHSY and SAAADI. The junction had 5 bases not matched to a gene; V was cut back by 6 bases and J by 0 bases. The CDR3 runs to 15 residues.

V gene TRBV30 combines with J gene TRBJ2-2, with D unclear. Deletions cut 0 bases from V and 6 bases from J, with 14 bases between. The CDR3 is made up of 15 amino acids. Germline CDR1 and CDR2: GTSNPN and SVGIG (reference sequence). The CDR3: CAWSVSTPDAGELFF. CDR3 bases: TGTGCCTGGAGTGTGTCGACCCCAGACGCCGGGGAGCTGTTTTTT.

The gene calls are TRBV5-1 and TRBJ2-1; D gene uncertain. The CDR3 runs 13 residues. Germline CDR1 is SGHRS and CDR2 is YFSETQ. Trimming removed 0 bases at V and 6 bases at J, with 7 bases between. CDR3 coding DNA: TGCGCCAGCAGCTTGGCGGTCATCAATGAGCAGTTCTTC. This gives the protein CASSLAVINEQFF.

This chain joins TRBV25-1 and TRBJ2-3, with no clear D. This CDR3 has 13 amino acids. Trimming took 4 bases from V and 4 from J, leaving 9 bases between them. CDR1 MGHDK and CDR2 SYGVNS come from the germline V gene. CDR3 coding DNA: TGTGCCAGCAGTGCCATAAGAGCAGATACGCAGTATTTT. Its translation: CASSAIRADTQYF.

The rearrangement uses TRBV27 and TRBJ2-1; D call uncertain. This CDR3 spans 15 amino acids. Trimming pared 3 bases from V and 0 bases from J, leaving 9 bases between. Per germline, CDR1 MNHEY and CDR2 SMNVEV (reference sequence). The CDR3 spells CASSFLFSSYNEQFF. The CDR3 region has the DNA TGTGCCAGCAGTTTCCTCTTTAGCTCCTACAATGAGCAGTTCTTC.

The V and J genes are TRBV10-3 and TRBJ2-7; no clear D. CDR3 length: 11 amino acids. From germline, CDR1 is ENHRY and CDR2 SYGVKD. V dropped 11 bases and J dropped 2 bases, with 10 bases sitting between them. CDR3 sequence (DNA): TGTGCCCCGAAGGGTCCCTACGAGCAGTACTTC. Translating gives CAPKGPYEQYF.

The chain combines TRBV28 with TRBJ2-7; TRBD1 aligns across 9 bases. The V gene end was trimmed by 3 bases and the J gene end by 5 bases; junction bases not matched to a gene: 14. CDR1 is MDHEN and CDR2 is SYDVKM in the germline V gene. This CDR3 is built from 17 residues. CDR3 nucleotides: TGTGCCAGCAGTTTGGAAACCCTCGGGACAGGGCTCCACGAGCAGTACTTC. Amino acid sequence: CASSLETLGTGLHEQYF.

This clone came up once. The CDR3 spells CASSATGGTYEQYF. CDR3 nucleotides: TGTGCCAGCAGCGCGACAGGGGGCACCTACGAGCAGTACTTC. This chain connects TRBV9 to TRBJ2-7; 10 nucleotides agree with TRBD1. CDR1 and CDR2 from the germline V gene are SGDLS and YYNGEE. The CDR3 sequence is 14 residues long. The J segment lost 2 bases and the V segment lost 3 bases, leaving 2 bases of the junction unmatched.

This rearrangement joins TRBV29-1 to TRBJ1-4; D is unresolved. Germline V lookup: CDR1 SQVTM, CDR2 ANQGSEA. CDR3 size: 14 residues. Trimming stripped 7 bases from V and 0 bases from J, with 12 bases between. This chain's CDR3 is CSAETAATNEKLFF. CDR3 DNA: TGCAGCGCGGAGACGGCCGCAACTAATGAAAAACTGTTTTTT.

As to this clone: The sample holds other DNA sequences that translate to the same CDR3. The rearrangement uses TRBV7-8 and TRBJ1-1; possible D gene TRBD1, 6 bases. The CDR3 totals 15 residues. V was shortened by 1 base and J by 4 bases, with 13 bases between the two germline ends. Germline V gene data show CDR1 as SGHVS and CDR2 as FQNEAQ. CDR3 region: CASSLGRGGSTEAFF. The CDR3 nucleotides read TGTGCCAGCAGCTTAGGGAGGGGGGGGTCCACTGAAGCTTTCTTT. The full variable domain, in which reference TRBV7-8 and TRBJ1-1 provide the parts outside the CDR3, is GAGVSQSPRYKVAKRGQDVALRCDPISGHVSLFWYQQALGQGPEFLTYFQNEAQLDKSGLPSDRFFAERPEGSVSTLKIQRTQQEDSAVYLCASSLGRGGSTEAFFGQGTRLTVV.

The genes are TRBV28 and TRBJ2-1, with D tentatively TRBD1 or TRBD2 (5 bases each). Germline loops: CDR1 MDHEN, CDR2 SYDVKM. This CDR3 is built from 14 residues. Trimming pared 10 bases from V and 7 bases from J, leaving 20 bases between. CDR3 nucleotide sequence: TGTGCCATCCAGGGACCTTTCGACGAGAATGAGCAGTTCTTC. It specifies CAIQGPFDENEQFF.

This chain uses TRBV5-6 with TRBJ2-1; 13 bases agree with TRBD2. Germline assignment: CDR1 SGHDT and CDR2 YYEEEE. The CDR3 has 19 residues. The ends lost 4 bases at V and 2 bases at J; junction bases unmatched: 12. The CDR3 protein is CASSPSGTSGTHAYNEQFF. As DNA, the CDR3 is TGTGCCAGCAGCCCCTCCGGGACTAGCGGGACCCACGCCTACAATGAGCAGTTCTTC. The variable domain in full, with the rest retrieved from reference TRBV5-6 and TRBJ2-1, is DAGVTQSPTHLIKTRGQQVTLRCSPKSGHDTVSWYQQALGQGPQFIFQYYEEEERQRGNFPDRFSGHQFPNYSSELNVNALLLGDSALYLCASSPSGTSGTHAYNEQFFGPGTRLTVL.

The chain recombines TRBV28 with TRBJ2-7; the D is unclear. The CDR3 has 13 residues. The germline CDR1 and CDR2 sequences are MDHEN and SYDVKM. The germline V and J ends were trimmed by 3 bases and 7 bases, with 13 bases remaining between them. DNA of the CDR3: TGTGCCAGCAGTTTCCTGGAAACCGGGGAGCAGTACTTC. Protein: CASSFLETGEQYF. Full variable domain (missing parts from reference TRBV28 and TRBJ2-7): DVKVTQSSRYLVKRTGEKVFLECVQDMDHENMFWYRQDPGLGLRLIYFSYDVKMKEKGDIPEGYSVSREKKERFSLILESASTNQTSMYLCASSFLETGEQYFGPGTRLTVT.

With respect to this clone: The same CDR3 is also encoded by other DNA sequences in this sample. The rearrangement joins TRBV27 to TRBJ1-1; D not resolved. The CDR3 totals 13 residues. Looked up from germline, CDR1 is MNHEY and CDR2 is SMNVEV (reference sequence). V lost 2 bases, J lost 4 bases, and 8 bases lay in between. As DNA, the CDR3 is TGTGCCAGCAGTTTAGGTGGAGTCACTGAAGCTTTCTTT. As protein: CASSLGGVTEAFF.

The chain joins TRBV29-1 to TRBJ2-7, with unresolved D. The V gene's germline CDR1 is SQVTM and CDR2 ANQGSEA. Between the trimmed V and J ends, which lost 1 base and 0 bases, there was a span of 13 bases. The CDR3 covers 15 residues. The CDR3 DNA follows: TGCAGCGTTGAAGTTTGGCTACTGAGCTCCTACGAGCAGTACTTC. This encodes CSVEVWLLSSYEQYF.

The chain links TRBV4-3 to TRBJ1-4, with D unresolved. Germline V lookup: CDR1 LGHNA, CDR2 YSLEER. V was shortened by 0 bases and J by 8 bases, with 19 bases between the two germline ends. There are 17 residues in the CDR3. As DNA, the CDR3 is TGCGCCAGCAGCCAAGATCGACGGGCCGGGGTTCGAGAAAAACTGTTTTTT. This sequence encodes CASSQDRRAGVREKLFF.

The chain couples TRBV9 to TRBJ1-1; 9 bases are a match to TRBD1. Germline CDR1 is SGDLS and CDR2 is YYNGEE. This CDR3 has 14 amino acids. V was clipped by 0 bases and J by 4 bases; unmatched bases: 1. In DNA, the CDR3 is TGTGCCAGCAGCGTAGAGGGACAGGGCACTGAAGCTTTCTTT. Translation gives CASSVEGQGTEAFF.